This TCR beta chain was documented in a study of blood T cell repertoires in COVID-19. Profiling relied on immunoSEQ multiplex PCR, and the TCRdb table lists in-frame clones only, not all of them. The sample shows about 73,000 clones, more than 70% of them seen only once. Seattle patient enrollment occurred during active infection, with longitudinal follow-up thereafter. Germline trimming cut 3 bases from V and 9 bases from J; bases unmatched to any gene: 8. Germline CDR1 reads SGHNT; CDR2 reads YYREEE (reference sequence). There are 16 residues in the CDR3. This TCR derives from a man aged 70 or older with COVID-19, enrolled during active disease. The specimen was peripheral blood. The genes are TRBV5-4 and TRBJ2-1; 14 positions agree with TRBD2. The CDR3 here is CASSSPGTSGSGEQFF. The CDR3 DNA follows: TGTGCCAGCAGCTCTCCCGGGACTAGCGGGAGTGGTGAGCAGTTCTTC.